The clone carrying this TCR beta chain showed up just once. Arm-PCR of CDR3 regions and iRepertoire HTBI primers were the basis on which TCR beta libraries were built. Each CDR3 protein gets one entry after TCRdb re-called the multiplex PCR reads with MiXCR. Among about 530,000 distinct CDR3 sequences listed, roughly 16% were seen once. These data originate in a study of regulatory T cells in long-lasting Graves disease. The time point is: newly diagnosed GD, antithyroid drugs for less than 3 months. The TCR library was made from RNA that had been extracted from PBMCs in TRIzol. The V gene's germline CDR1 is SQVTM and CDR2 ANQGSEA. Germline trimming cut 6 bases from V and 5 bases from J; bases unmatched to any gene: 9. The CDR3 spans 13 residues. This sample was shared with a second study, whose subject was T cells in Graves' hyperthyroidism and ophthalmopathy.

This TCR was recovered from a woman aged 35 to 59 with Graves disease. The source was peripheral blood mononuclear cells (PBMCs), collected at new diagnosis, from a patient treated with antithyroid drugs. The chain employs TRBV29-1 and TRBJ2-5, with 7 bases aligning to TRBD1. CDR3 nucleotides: TGCAGCGTAAGGGACAGTAGAGCGGAGACCCAGTACTTC. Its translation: CSVRDSRAETQYF.